The rows below give T cell receptor beta chains drawn from one sample of a study of blood T cells in healthy people across ages. TCRdb re-derived calls from the 5' RACE reads in MiXCR, one entry per CDR3 protein. The data contain 890,000 or so distinct CDR3 sequences, around 62% of them singletons. Sequenced input: blood. The receptors originated from a man younger than 40 in good health. Each CDR3 is given with its conserved first and last residue. A D gene is named only where the DNA matches it firmly. Clone sizes are given selectively: once, few, many, or a class where the clone is expanded.

once	TRBD1	TRBV20-1	TRBJ1-5	CSAVAGGTGQPQHF	TGCAGTGCGGTCGCAGGGGGCACCGGCCAGCCCCAGCATTTT
-	TRBD2	TRBV27	TRBJ2-1	CACSFGGSSYNKQFF	TGTGCCTGCAGTTTCGGCGGGAGCTCCTACAATAAGCAGTTCTTC
-	-	TRBV6-5	TRBJ2-7	CASSLRRLAASYEQYF	TGTGCCAGCAGCCTCCGCCGGTTAGCGGCCTCCTACGAGCAGTACTTC
-	-	TRBV2	TRBJ2-7	CASSEGGDPYEQYF	TGTGCCAGCAGTGAAGGAGGGGATCCCTACGAGCAGTACTTC
-	-	TRBV10-3	TRBJ2-5	CAIKADGDQETQYF	TGTGCCATCAAGGCCGACGGGGACCAAGAGACCCAGTACTTC
-	-	TRBV20-1	TRBJ1-2	CSADQPTLTGGYTF	TGCAGTGCCGACCAACCCACGCTAACGGGTGGCTACACCTTC
-	-	TRBV20-1	TRBJ1-2	CSRAGDSYGYTF	TGCAGCCGAGCGGGGGATAGCTATGGCTACACCTTC
-	TRBD1	TRBV6-5	TRBJ2-7	CASSPWGQGRYEQYF	TGTGCCAGCAGCCCCTGGGGACAGGGGAGGTACGAGCAGTACTTC
few	-	TRBV11-1	TRBJ2-7	CASSLPGREQYF	TGTGCCAGCAGCTTACCGGGACGCGAGCAGTACTTC
-	TRBD2	TRBV7-9	TRBJ2-1	CASTSRTSNEQFF	TGTGCCAGCACCAGCCGGACTAGCAATGAGCAGTTCTTC
few	-	TRBV12-3/TRBV12-4	TRBJ1-2	CASSLGTGLNYGYTF	TGTGCCAGCAGTTTAGGTACCGGCCTTAACTATGGCTACACCTTC
few	-	TRBV20-1	TRBJ2-7	CSARDLGEPYEQYF	TGCAGTGCTAGAGATTTAGGGGAACCCTACGAGCAGTACTTC
-	-	TRBV6-5	TRBJ1-5	CASSYSRQSYQPQHF	TGTGCCAGCAGTTACTCGAGACAGTCCTATCAGCCCCAGCATTTT
-	-	TRBV5-1	TRBJ2-5	CASSLDVGAEETQYF	TGCGCCAGCAGCTTGGATGTGGGGGCCGAAGAGACCCAGTACTTC
-	-	TRBV5-6	TRBJ1-1	CASSLDPVNTEAFF	TGTGCCAGCAGCTTGGACCCGGTGAACACTGAAGCTTTCTTT
-	-	TRBV7-3	TRBJ2-2	CASSSTRMNTGELFF	TGTGCCAGCAGCTCGACAAGAATGAACACCGGGGAGCTGTTTTTT
-	-	TRBV6-5	TRBJ2-5	CASSYSKSGAVSAETQYF	TGTGCCAGCAGTTACTCGAAATCGGGTGCCGTGTCAGCAGAGACCCAGTACTTC
few	-	TRBV2	TRBJ2-5	CATPSRRLQETQYF	TGTGCCACCCCGTCCCGGAGGTTACAAGAGACCCAGTACTTC
-	-	TRBV12-3/TRBV12-4	TRBJ1-4	CASSYLSANEKLFF	TGTGCCAGCAGTTACCTGTCCGCTAATGAAAAACTGTTTTTT
-	-	TRBV9	TRBJ2-7	CASSVATGRNHEQYF	TGTGCCAGCAGCGTAGCGACAGGGAGGAACCACGAGCAGTACTTC
few	-	TRBV27	TRBJ1-2	CASSPRRTAANYGYTF	TGTGCCAGCAGCCCCCGCAGGACAGCAGCTAACTATGGCTACACCTTC
-	TRBD1	TRBV7-9	TRBJ2-3	CASSQGQINTDTQYF	TGTGCCAGCAGCCAGGGACAGATCAACACAGATACGCAGTATTTT
few	-	TRBV27	TRBJ1-4	CASSLDPRYPANEKLFF	TGTGCCAGCAGTCTCGACCCCCGGTACCCAGCTAATGAAAAACTGTTTTTT
-	-	TRBV5-1	TRBJ2-1	CASSLAGTGMAYNEQFF	TGCGCCAGCAGCTTGGCCGGTACAGGTATGGCTTACAATGAGCAGTTCTTC
-	TRBD1	TRBV7-2	TRBJ1-6	CASSPQRDRSFQSPLHF	TGTGCCAGCAGCCCCCAGCGGGACAGGTCCTTTCAGTCACCCCTCCACTTT
few	-	TRBV28	TRBJ2-3	CASSLSGRTDTQYF	TGTGCCAGCAGTTTATCAGGGCGGACAGATACGCAGTATTTT
few	-	TRBV7-2	TRBJ2-6	CASSLALGTSSGANVLTF	TGTGCCAGCAGCTTAGCCCTGGGGACATCCTCTGGGGCCAACGTCCTGACTTTC
-	-	TRBV4-3	TRBJ2-5	CASSQGEKETQYF	TGCGCCAGCAGCCAGGGGGAAAAAGAGACCCAGTACTTC
-	-	TRBV4-2	TRBJ2-3	CASSQEAGLYTDTQYF	TGTGCCAGCAGCCAAGAGGCGGGACTCTACACAGATACGCAGTATTTT
-	-	TRBV7-2	TRBJ1-5	CASSLGPSMQPQHF	TGTGCCAGCAGCTTAGGTCCTTCCATGCAGCCCCAGCATTTT
few	TRBD1	TRBV5-1	TRBJ2-7	CASSSAETGQVTYEQYF	TGCGCCAGCAGTTCGGCAGAGACCGGACAGGTAACCTACGAGCAGTACTTC
-	-	TRBV28	TRBJ1-5	CASSLFHVAGSQPQHF	TGTGCCAGCAGTTTATTTCACGTCGCGGGGTCTCAGCCCCAGCATTTT
-	-	TRBV12-3/TRBV12-4	TRBJ2-7	CASKSSPHYEQYF	TGTGCCAGCAAAAGTTCCCCTCACTACGAGCAGTACTTC
-	-	TRBV5-1	TRBJ1-2	CASSPAQGPIGYTF	TGCGCCAGCAGCCCAGCACAGGGCCCCATTGGCTACACCTTC
-	-	TRBV20-1	TRBJ1-1	CSAETGLNTEAFF	TGCAGTGCCGAGACAGGCCTGAACACTGAAGCTTTCTTT
-	TRBD1	TRBV2	TRBJ2-2	CASRPGQGTGELFF	TGTGCCAGCAGACCTGGACAGGGTACCGGGGAGCTGTTTTTT
-	-	TRBV2	TRBJ2-3	CASSVRVTTDTQYF	TGTGCCAGCAGTGTGAGGGTCACCACAGATACGCAGTATTTT
-	-	TRBV27	TRBJ2-7	CASSGAGANYEQYF	TGTGCCAGTTCAGGCGCAGGGGCCAACTACGAGCAGTACTTC
-	-	TRBV4-1	TRBJ2-5	CASSPGGGALQETQYF	TGCGCCAGCAGCCCGGGGGGCGGGGCGCTACAAGAGACCCAGTACTTC
once	-	TRBV11-2	TRBJ2-5	CASSQGQFVETQYF	TGTGCCAGCAGCCAAGGACAGTTCGTTGAGACCCAGTACTTC